The rows below give T cell receptor beta chains drawn from one sample of a study of T cell changes during pregnancy in multiple sclerosis. Profiled with immunoSEQ multiplex PCR; TCRdb holds only in-frame clones, not every one. The sample lists 30,000 to 45,000 clones, about nine tenths occurring once. Sequenced material: CD4+ T cells from peripheral blood mononuclear cells, taken before pregnancy. The receptors shown here come from a female donor with multiple sclerosis, enrolled in a pregnancy study. The CDR3 runs from the conserved cysteine through the conserved F or W. D genes are given only for firm matches. Only some rows state a clone size, as once, few, many or a class for expanded clones.

clone size	D gene	V gene	J gene	CDR3 protein	CDR3 DNA
NA	TRBD1	TRBV9	TRBJ2-1	CASSATTGWVGNEQFF	TGTGCCAGCAGCGCGACGACAGGGTGGGTCGGAAATGAGCAGTTCTTC
NA	TRBD2	TRBV30	TRBJ2-7	CAWKPGLAGDDSYEQYF	TGTGCCTGGAAGCCGGGACTAGCGGGAGACGACTCCTACGAGCAGTACTTC
NA	NA	TRBV10-1	TRBJ2-2	CASSPYTGELFF	TGCGCCAGCAGTCCTTACACCGGGGAGCTGTTTTTT
NA	NA	TRBV6-1	TRBJ1-3	CASSGGIISSGNTIYF	TGTGCCAGCAGTGGGGGCATCATTAGCTCTGGAAACACCATATATTTT
NA	TRBD1	TRBV27	TRBJ1-4	CASSLTGQGATNEKLFF	TGTGCCAGCAGTTTAACGGGACAGGGGGCAACTAATGAAAAACTGTTTTTT
NA	TRBD1	TRBV30	TRBJ1-4	CAWSAVRAGGKKLFF	TGTGCCTGGAGTGCCGTTAGGGCAGGGGGGAAAAAACTGTTTTTT
NA	NA	TRBV7-7	TRBJ2-5	CASSSGETQYF	TGTGCTAGCAGCTCAGGGGAGACCCAGTACTTC
NA	TRBD1	TRBV29-1	TRBJ2-5	CSVAGTDQETQYF	TGCAGCGTTGCCGGGACAGACCAAGAGACCCAGTACTTC
NA	NA	TRBV6-1	TRBJ2-6	CASSDDSPGANVLTF	TGTGCCAGCAGTGACGACAGTCCAGGGGCCAACGTCCTGACTTTC
once	NA	TRBV6-5	TRBJ2-7	CASTRSGSYEQYF	TGTGCCAGCACCCGTAGCGGCTCCTACGAGCAGTACTTC
NA	TRBD1	TRBV30	TRBJ1-1	CAWTRGRIGEAFF	TGTGCCTGGACCAGGGGGCGAATTGGTGAAGCTTTCTTT
NA	TRBD2	TRBV19	TRBJ2-1	CASSTTSGSSYNEQFF	TGTGCCAGTAGTACGACTAGCGGGAGTTCCTACAATGAGCAGTTCTTC
few	TRBD1	TRBV10-1	TRBJ1-1	CASSDRTGRNTEAFF	TGCGCCAGCAGTGACCGGACAGGTCGGAACACTGAAGCTTTCTTT
medium-sized	NA	TRBV30	TRBJ2-7	CAWSWGEEQYF	TGTGCCTGGAGCTGGGGGGAGGAGCAGTACTTC
NA	TRBD1	TRBV28	TRBJ2-5	CASITRQGGETQYF	TGTGCCAGCATTACCCGACAGGGGGGTGAGACCCAGTACTTC
NA	NA	TRBV10-1	TRBJ1-4	CASSAPGTATNEKLFF	TGCGCCAGCAGTGCTCCAGGGACTGCAACTAATGAAAAACTGTTTTTT
NA	NA	TRBV18	TRBJ1-2	CASSPPGHWIYGYTF	TGTGCCAGCTCACCACCGGGACACTGGATCTATGGCTACACCTTC
NA	NA	TRBV6-5	TRBJ1-1	CASSYSLGAYTEAFF	TGTGCCAGCAGTTACTCCCTGGGGGCTTACACTGAAGCTTTCTTT
NA	TRBD1	TRBV19	TRBJ1-3	CASKMDRNGNTIYF	TGTGCCTCAAAAATGGACAGGAATGGAAACACCATATATTTT
NA	NA	TRBV11-3	TRBJ2-5	CASSLASGYQETQYF	TGTGCCAGCAGCTTAGCGTCTGGCTACCAAGAGACCCAGTACTTC
NA	NA	TRBV7-2	TRBJ2-3	CASSLNQGAGDTQYF	TGTGCCAGCAGCTTAAATCAGGGTGCAGGAGATACGCAGTATTTT
once	NA	TRBV19	TRBJ1-1	CASSERQIGSTEAFF	TGTGCCAGTAGCGAACGACAGATTGGGTCCACTGAAGCTTTCTTT
NA	TRBD1	TRBV5-6	TRBJ1-5	CASSLERQGQNQPQHF	TGTGCCAGCAGCTTGGAAAGACAGGGGCAGAATCAGCCCCAGCATTTT
NA	NA	TRBV25-1	TRBJ2-3	CASATLTSTDTQYF	TGTGCCAGCGCGACATTAACTAGCACAGATACGCAGTATTTT
NA	TRBD1	TRBV30	TRBJ2-7	CAWSVDRDGKKYEQYF	TGTGCCTGGAGCGTAGACAGGGATGGAAAGAAATACGAGCAGTACTTC
NA	TRBD1	TRBV5-1	TRBJ2-1	CASSFQDRKDNEQFF	TGCGCCAGCAGCTTTCAGGACAGGAAAGACAATGAGCAGTTCTTC
NA	TRBD1	TRBV5-1	TRBJ2-3	CASSFTGTGVTDTQYF	TGCGCCAGCAGCTTTACCGGGACAGGAGTCACAGATACGCAGTATTTT
NA	TRBD1	TRBV4-1	TRBJ1-5	CASSQDGQGSQPQHF	TGCGCCAGCAGCCAAGATGGACAGGGCAGTCAGCCCCAGCATTTT
once	TRBD1	TRBV5-1	TRBJ2-7	CASSLATGGRYEQYF	TGCGCCAGCAGCTTGGCGACAGGGGGCCGCTACGAGCAGTACTTC
NA	NA	TRBV4-1	TRBJ2-1	CASTPGGAGYNEQFF	TGCGCCAGCACCCCTGGGGGGGCAGGATACAATGAGCAGTTCTTC
NA	NA	TRBV9	TRBJ1-1	CASSVGPSRQNTEAFF	TGTGCCAGCAGCGTAGGCCCTAGCCGGCAGAACACTGAAGCTTTCTTT
NA	NA	TRBV19	TRBJ2-5	CASSISLSRWETQYF	TGTGCCAGTAGTATATCCTTGAGTCGGTGGGAGACCCAGTACTTC
NA	NA	TRBV6-6	TRBJ1-3	CASSYQGFSGNTIYF	TGTGCCAGCAGTTACCAGGGATTCTCTGGAAACACCATATATTTT
NA	NA	TRBV7-9	TRBJ1-3	CASVLNRQANTIYF	TGTGCCAGCGTTTTAAACCGGCAGGCAAACACCATATATTTT
NA	TRBD1	TRBV10-2	TRBJ2-1	CASRGTGDLHRRFF	TGCGCCAGCAGAGGGACAGGGGACCTCCACCGACGGTTCTTC
NA	TRBD2	TRBV18	TRBJ2-7	CASSSTSGRLAARYEQYF	TGTGCCAGCTCGTCGACTAGCGGGAGACTCGCTGCTAGGTACGAGCAGTACTTC
few	TRBD2	TRBV18	TRBJ2-7	CASSPGLANSYEQYF	TGTGCCAGCTCACCGGGACTAGCGAATTCCTACGAGCAGTACTTC
NA	TRBD2	TRBV5-1	TRBJ2-1	CASSLELAGSYNEQFF	TGCGCCAGCAGCTTGGAACTAGCGGGTTCCTACAATGAGCAGTTCTTC
NA	TRBD1	TRBV2	TRBJ2-7	CASRRQGAYEQYF	TGTGCCAGCAGGAGACAGGGGGCTTATGAGCAGTACTTC